This T cell receptor (beta chain) was identified during a study of T cells in Graves' hyperthyroidism and ophthalmopathy. This clonotype was picked up one time. This CDR3 spans 15 amino acids. Germline values: CDR1 MNHGY, CDR2 SVAAGI. Between the trimmed V and J ends, which lost 4 bases and 6 bases, there was a span of 16 bases. TCR beta CDR3 regions were amplified from RNA. In the first-round RT-PCR of the TCR CDR3, the HTBI primer set was used. TCRdb redid the calling of the multiplex PCR reads with MiXCR, one entry per CDR3 protein. The table has about 420,000 distinct CDR3 sequences, more than 15% seen once. Patients aged 18 to 65 had newly diagnosed hyperthyroidism of under 2 months' duration.

The chain uses TRBV6-9 and TRBJ2-4; D may be TRBD2 (6 bases). The TCR comes from a woman between 18 and 30 years old with Graves' hyperthyroidism. The sequencing input was blood. CDR3 DNA sequence: TGTGCCAGCAGTTCGTTCCAGGGAGGATTAAACATTCAGTACTTC. Translating it yields CASSSFQGGLNIQYF.